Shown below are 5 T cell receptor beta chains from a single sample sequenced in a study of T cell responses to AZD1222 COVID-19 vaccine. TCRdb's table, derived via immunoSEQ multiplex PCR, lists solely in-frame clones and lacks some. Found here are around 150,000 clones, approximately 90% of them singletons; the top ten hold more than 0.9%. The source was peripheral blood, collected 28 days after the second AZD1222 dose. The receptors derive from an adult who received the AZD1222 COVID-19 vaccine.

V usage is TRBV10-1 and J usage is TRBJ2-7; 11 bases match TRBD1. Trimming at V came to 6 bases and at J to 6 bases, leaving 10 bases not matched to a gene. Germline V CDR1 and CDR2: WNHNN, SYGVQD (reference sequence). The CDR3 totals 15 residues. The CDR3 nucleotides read TGCGCCAGCAGCGTTGGAGGACAGGGGGCTCGCGAGCAGTACTTC. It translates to CASSVGGQGAREQYF.

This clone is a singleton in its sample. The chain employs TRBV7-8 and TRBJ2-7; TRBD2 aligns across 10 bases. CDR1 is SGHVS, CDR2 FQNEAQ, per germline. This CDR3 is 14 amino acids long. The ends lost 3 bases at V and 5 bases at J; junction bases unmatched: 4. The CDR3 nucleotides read TGTGCCAGCAGCTTCCTAGCGGGAGTCGACGAGCAGTACTTC. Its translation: CASSFLAGVDEQYF.

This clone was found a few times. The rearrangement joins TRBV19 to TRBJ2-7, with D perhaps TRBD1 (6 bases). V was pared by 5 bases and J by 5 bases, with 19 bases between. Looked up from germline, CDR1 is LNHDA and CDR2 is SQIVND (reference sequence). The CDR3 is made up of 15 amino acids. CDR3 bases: TGTGCCAGTAGTGTTAACCGGGACACGGTACACGAGCAGTACTTC. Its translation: CASSVNRDTVHEQYF.

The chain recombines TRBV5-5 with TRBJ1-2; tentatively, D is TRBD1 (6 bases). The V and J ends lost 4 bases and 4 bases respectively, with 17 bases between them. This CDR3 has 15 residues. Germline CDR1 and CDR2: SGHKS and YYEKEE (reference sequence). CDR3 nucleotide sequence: TGTGCCAGCAGCCGGGAAGGACAGCCCGGCTATGGCTACACCTTC. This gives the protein CASSREGQPGYGYTF. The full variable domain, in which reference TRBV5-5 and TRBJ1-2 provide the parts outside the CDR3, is DAGVTQSPTHLIKTRGQQVTLRCSPISGHKSVSWYQQVLGQGPQFIFQYYEKEERGRGNFPDRFSARQFPNYSSELNVNALLLGDSALYLCASSREGQPGYGYTFGSGTRLTVV.

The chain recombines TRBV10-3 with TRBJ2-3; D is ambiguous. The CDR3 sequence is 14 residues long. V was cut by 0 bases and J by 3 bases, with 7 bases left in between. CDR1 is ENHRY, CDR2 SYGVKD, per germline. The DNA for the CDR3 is TGTGCCATCAGTGAGTCAAGAGCTACAGATACGCAGTATTTT. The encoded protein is CAISESRATDTQYF.